This TCR beta chain emerged from a study of cytomegalovirus exposure and HLA in healthy donors. Study-wide findings and caveats: In a later analysis, across HLA loci, associated TCR counts were highest for DRB1, lowest for HLA-C. TCR beta V- and J-gene trimming, according to a later analysis, was linked to a missense DCLRE1C variant. A previous analysis found most TCR beta V segments productive roughly 87% or roughly 30% of the time.

This PCR relied on a set of 60 Vbeta primers and 13 Jbeta primers. Using immunoSEQ multiplex PCR, the repertoire was profiled, and TCRdb retains in-frame clones only, with some absent. The table lists 38,000 or so clones. A word on this clone: Its antigen remains unidentified.

Trimming cost V 1 base and J 5 bases, with 15 bases left between them. CDR1 is GTSNPN and CDR2 is SVGIG in the germline V gene (reference sequence). This CDR3 comprises 15 residues. Sequenced: PBMCs. This chain connects TRBV30 to TRBJ1-5, with a weak D call TRBD1 (5 bases). This clonotype was sampled from a man aged 30 to 45 in good health and CMV-seronegative. The CDR3 here is CAWSETASNYQPQHF. CDR3 DNA sequence: TGTGCCTGGAGTGAGACAGCTTCCAATTATCAGCCCCAGCATTTT.